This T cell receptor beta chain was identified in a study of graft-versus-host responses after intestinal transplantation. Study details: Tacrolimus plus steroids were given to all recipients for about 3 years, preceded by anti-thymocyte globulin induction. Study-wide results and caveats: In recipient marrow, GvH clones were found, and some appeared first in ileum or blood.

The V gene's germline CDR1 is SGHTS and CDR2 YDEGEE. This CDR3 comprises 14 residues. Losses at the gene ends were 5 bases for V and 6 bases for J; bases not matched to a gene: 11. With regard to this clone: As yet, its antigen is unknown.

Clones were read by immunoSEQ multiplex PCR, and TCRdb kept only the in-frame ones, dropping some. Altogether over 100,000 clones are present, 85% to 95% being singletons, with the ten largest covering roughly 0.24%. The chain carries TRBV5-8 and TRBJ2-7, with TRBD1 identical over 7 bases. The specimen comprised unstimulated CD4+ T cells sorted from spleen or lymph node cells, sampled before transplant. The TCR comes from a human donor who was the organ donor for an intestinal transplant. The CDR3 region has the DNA TGTGCCAGCAGACTAGAGGACAGGTCATCCGAGCAGTACTTC. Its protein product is CASRLEDRSSEQYF.